This TCR beta chain was documented in a study of T cell responses to AZD1222 COVID-19 vaccine. Across the whole study: Second doses at about 4 or about 12 weeks were pooled.

Assay used: immunoSEQ multiplex PCR; TCRdb lists only in-frame clones, some missing. The sample lists about 140,000 clones; more than 80% were seen once. To note about this clone: Its antigen is not identified.

Germline trimming cut 3 bases from V and 4 bases from J; bases unmatched to any gene: 19. The CDR3 is 19 amino acids. The germline V gene has CDR1 LGHDT and CDR2 YNNKEL (reference sequence). General observations from the study: The study sampled repertoires only after the peak T cell response. At study baseline, merely six AZD1222 recipients were seropositive. Spike-specific TCR breadth and depth were elevated following two AZD1222 doses.

This receptor was obtained from an adult in good health. V and J are TRBV3-1 (or the pseudogene TRBV3-2) and TRBJ1-1, with 8 positions matching TRBD1. Material: peripheral blood, obtained on day 0 of AZD1222 vaccination. CDR3 protein: CASSQAFPGQGSPGTEAFF. The CDR3 DNA reads TGTGCCAGCAGCCAGGCCTTTCCTGGACAGGGTAGTCCAGGCACTGAAGCTTTCTTT.